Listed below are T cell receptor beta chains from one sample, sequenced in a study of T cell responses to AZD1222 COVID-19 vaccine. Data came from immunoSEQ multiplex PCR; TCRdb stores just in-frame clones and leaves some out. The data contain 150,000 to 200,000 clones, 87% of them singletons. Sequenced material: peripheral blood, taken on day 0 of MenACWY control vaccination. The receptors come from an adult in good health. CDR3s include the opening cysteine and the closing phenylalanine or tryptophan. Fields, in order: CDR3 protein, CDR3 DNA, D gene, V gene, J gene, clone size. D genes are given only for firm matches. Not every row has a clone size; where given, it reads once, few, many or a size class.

cdr3_aa: CASSLGGGYLHEQFF; cdr3_nt: TGTGCCAGCAGCTTGGGGGGCGGCTACCTGCATGAGCAGTTCTTC; d_call: .; v_call: TRBV5-4; j_call: TRBJ2-1; clone_size: .
cdr3_aa: CASSMGQGAPYGYTF; cdr3_nt: TGTGCCAGTAGTATGGGTCAGGGTGCCCCTTATGGCTACACCTTC; d_call: .; v_call: TRBV19; j_call: TRBJ1-2; clone_size: .
cdr3_aa: CASSQEIPLATDTQYF; cdr3_nt: TGCGCCAGCAGCCAAGAGATTCCCCTAGCGACAGATACGCAGTATTTT; d_call: .; v_call: TRBV4-1; j_call: TRBJ2-3; clone_size: .
cdr3_aa: CASLAQGGSYEQYF; cdr3_nt: TGTGCCAGCCTTGCTCAGGGGGGATCCTACGAGCAGTACTTC; d_call: .; v_call: TRBV28; j_call: TRBJ2-7; clone_size: .
cdr3_aa: CASSLALGRETQYF; cdr3_nt: TGCGCCAGCAGCTTGGCCTTGGGGAGGGAGACCCAGTACTTC; d_call: .; v_call: TRBV5-1; j_call: TRBJ2-5; clone_size: .
cdr3_aa: CASSSLPGQETQYF; cdr3_nt: TGTGCCAGCAGCTCTCTTCCGGGACAAGAGACCCAGTACTTC; d_call: .; v_call: TRBV7-9; j_call: TRBJ2-5; clone_size: .
cdr3_aa: CASSLTQGMNTEAFF; cdr3_nt: TGTGCCAGCAGCTTAACCCAGGGTATGAACACTGAAGCTTTCTTT; d_call: .; v_call: TRBV11-1; j_call: TRBJ1-1; clone_size: .
cdr3_aa: CASSLGQGGTGELFF; cdr3_nt: TGTGCCAGCAGCCTGGGACAGGGAGGAACCGGGGAGCTGTTTTTT; d_call: TRBD1; v_call: TRBV27; j_call: TRBJ2-2; clone_size: .
cdr3_aa: CAWSVNGNQPQHF; cdr3_nt: TGTGCCTGGAGTGTAAACGGCAATCAGCCCCAGCATTTT; d_call: .; v_call: TRBV30; j_call: TRBJ1-5; clone_size: few
cdr3_aa: CASSTRGGGNEQFF; cdr3_nt: TGTGCCAGCAGCACCCGGGGGGGCGGTAATGAGCAGTTCTTC; d_call: TRBD2; v_call: TRBV11-1; j_call: TRBJ2-1; clone_size: few
cdr3_aa: CASSEIGRTDNQPQHF; cdr3_nt: TGTGCCAGCAGTGAAATTGGCAGGACCGACAATCAGCCCCAGCATTTT; d_call: .; v_call: TRBV6-1; j_call: TRBJ1-5; clone_size: .
cdr3_aa: CASSQDGVGNYGYTF; cdr3_nt: TGCGCCAGCAGCCAAGATGGGGTGGGGAACTATGGCTACACCTTC; d_call: .; v_call: TRBV4-3; j_call: TRBJ1-2; clone_size: .
cdr3_aa: CASSKAPGWVANPYSYEQYF; cdr3_nt: TGTGCCAGCAGCAAAGCCCCCGGTTGGGTTGCAAACCCGTATTCCTACGAGCAGTACTTC; d_call: .; v_call: TRBV21-1; j_call: TRBJ2-7; clone_size: few
cdr3_aa: CSVVMGAEAFF; cdr3_nt: TGCAGCGTTGTGATGGGGGCTGAAGCTTTCTTT; d_call: .; v_call: TRBV29-1; j_call: TRBJ1-1; clone_size: .
cdr3_aa: CASSRKVFYTYEQYF; cdr3_nt: TGTGCCAGCAGCCGTAAAGTTTTCTACACCTACGAGCAGTACTTC; d_call: .; v_call: TRBV28; j_call: TRBJ2-7; clone_size: .
cdr3_aa: CASSTPGWETQYF; cdr3_nt: TGTGCCAGCAGCACCCCAGGGTGGGAGACCCAGTACTTC; d_call: .; v_call: TRBV7-9; j_call: TRBJ2-5; clone_size: .
cdr3_aa: CASSETQRNEKLFF; cdr3_nt: TGTGCCAGCAGTGAAACACAGCGTAATGAAAAACTGTTTTTT; d_call: .; v_call: TRBV6-1; j_call: TRBJ1-4; clone_size: .
cdr3_aa: CASSQSTDTQYF; cdr3_nt: TGTGCCAGCAGTCAGAGCACAGATACGCAGTATTTT; d_call: .; v_call: TRBV6-2/TRBV6-3; j_call: TRBJ2-3; clone_size: .
cdr3_aa: CASSFTDREDNTGELFF; cdr3_nt: TGTGCCAGCAGCTTTACCGACAGGGAAGACAACACCGGGGAGCTGTTTTTT; d_call: TRBD1; v_call: TRBV11-3; j_call: TRBJ2-2; clone_size: .
cdr3_aa: CAWSRPLVTGNEQYF; cdr3_nt: TGTGCCTGGAGTCGCCCGCTAGTCACGGGAAACGAGCAGTACTTC; d_call: .; v_call: TRBV30; j_call: TRBJ2-7; clone_size: .
cdr3_aa: CASSSLPTNYSEAFF; cdr3_nt: TGTGCCAGCAGCTCCCTTCCTACAAATTACTCTGAAGCTTTCTTT; d_call: .; v_call: TRBV7-8; j_call: TRBJ1-1; clone_size: .
cdr3_aa: CASNWAGNTGELFF; cdr3_nt: TGTGCCAGCAATTGGGCTGGCAACACCGGGGAGCTGTTTTTT; d_call: .; v_call: TRBV6-5; j_call: TRBJ2-2; clone_size: .
cdr3_aa: CASSSPTGAWDTEAFF; cdr3_nt: TGTGCCAGCAGTTCCCCGACAGGGGCCTGGGACACTGAAGCTTTCTTT; d_call: TRBD1; v_call: TRBV6-5; j_call: TRBJ1-1; clone_size: .
cdr3_aa: CASRGGSGNSYEQYF; cdr3_nt: TGTGCCAGCAGGGGAGGTAGCGGGAACTCCTACGAGCAGTACTTC; d_call: TRBD2; v_call: TRBV28; j_call: TRBJ2-7; clone_size: .
cdr3_aa: CASSLWPGVNTEAFF; cdr3_nt: TGTGCCAGCAGCTTATGGCCAGGAGTGAACACTGAAGCTTTCTTT; d_call: .; v_call: TRBV7-9; j_call: TRBJ1-1; clone_size: .
cdr3_aa: CASSEGRTRAYGYTF; cdr3_nt: TGTGCCAGCAGTGAAGGGCGGACTCGGGCTTATGGCTACACCTTC; d_call: .; v_call: TRBV25-1; j_call: TRBJ1-2; clone_size: .